The 7 T cell receptor beta chains presented below share a single source sample, sequenced in a study of post-analysis software for immune sequencing data. These receptors are not linked to any known antigen. Tagging with unique molecular identifiers was a feature of the TCR beta cDNA libraries. MiXCR was run by TCRdb on the PCR reads, yielding one entry per CDR3 protein. This sample yields around 710,000 distinct CDR3 sequences, of which under 60% are seen a single time; 4.9% belongs to the top ten. The study, taken as a whole, reports: TRBV5-6, TRBV5-1 and TRBV20-1 were among four to six TRBV segments more frequent in patients than controls.

What was sequenced was blood. The receptors derive from a girl under 18 with multiple sclerosis.

This clonotype was seen a few times. The chain uses TRBV12-3 or TRBV12-4 and TRBJ1-1; perhaps TRBD1 as D (5 bases). This CDR3 contains 13 residues. Deletions cut 3 bases from V and 1 base from J, with 6 bases between. CDR3 protein: CASSFGTNTEAFF. CDR3 DNA: TGTGCCAGCAGTTTTGGGACGAACACTGAAGCTTTCTTT.

The chain couples TRBV12-3 or TRBV12-4 to TRBJ2-7; 8 bases match TRBD1. The J call may be incorrect, as the DNA end agrees better with TRBJ2-5. The CDR3 spans 15 residues. This CDR3 is CASSQSRGLWETQYF. The CDR3 nucleotides are TGTGCCAGCAGTCAGTCCAGGGGGCTATGGGAGACCCAGTACTTC.

The J gene is TRBJ2-5, the V gene TRBV5-1; a possible D gene is TRBD2 (7 bases). V lost 5 bases and J lost 11, with 19 bases in between. CDR1 SGHRS and CDR2 YFSETQ come from the germline V gene. This CDR3 region has 13 residues. This CDR3 reads CASRDGGPGEQYF. The CDR3 region has the DNA TGCGCCAGCAGAGACGGGGGGCCGGGGGAGCAGTACTTC.

Details on this clonotype: The junction departs from the called germline gene at one end, perhaps through a read error. V is TRBV6-5 and J is TRBJ2-1; D is ambiguous. The CDR3 is 11 residues long. Germline V gene lookup returns CDR1 MNHEY and CDR2 SVGAGI. This CDR3 is CAGSLHNEQFF. The DNA of the CDR3 is TGTGCCGGCAGCCTGCACAATGAGCAGTTCTTC.

V usage is TRBV5-1 and J usage is TRBJ1-2, with 9 bases lining up with TRBD1. V lost 4 bases and J lost 7; bases outside the gene matches: 11. The CDR3 spans 15 residues. Germline V gene lookup returns CDR1 SGHRS and CDR2 YFSETQ. The CDR3 coding sequence is TGCGCCAGCAGCGCGGCACAGGGGGCTCATTTTGGCTACACCTTC. The encoded protein is CASSAAQGAHFGYTF. Full variable domain (missing parts from reference TRBV5-1 and TRBJ1-2): KAGVTQTPRYLIKTRGQQVTLSCSPISGHRSVSWYQQTPGQGLQFLFEYFSETQRNKGNFPGRFSGRQFSNSRSEMNVSTLELGDSALYLCASSAAQGAHFGYTFGSGTRLTVV.

This clonotype was seen a few times. The chain employs TRBV20-1 and TRBJ2-6, with TRBD1 matching 7 bases. The germline gives CDR1 DFQATT, CDR2 SNEGSKA (reference sequence). V dropped 1 base and J dropped 0; count of bases not matched to a gene: 6. This CDR3 has 17 residues. The CDR3 loop reads CSARVGRGYSGANVLTF. In nucleotides, the CDR3 is TGCAGTGCTAGAGTAGGCAGGGGGTACTCTGGGGCCAACGTCCTGACTTTC.

The chain uses TRBV20-1 and TRBJ1-2; TRBD1 matches at 9 bases. With 0 bases clipped from V and 4 bases from J, the junction kept 15 bases outside the gene matches. Germline CDR1 reads DFQATT; CDR2 reads SNEGSKA (reference sequence). The CDR3 loop spans 18 amino acids. CDR3 residues: CSARDPSQGAISGYGYTF. The CDR3 DNA reads as TGCAGTGCTAGAGATCCTTCACAGGGGGCCATTAGCGGCTATGGCTACACCTTC.